The following is a TCR beta chain sequence with its context. These data are taken from a study of blood T cell repertoires in COVID-19. Looking at the study overall: Specimens from acute and convalescent COVID-19 originated in the United States, Italy and Spain.

CDR3 length: 15 residues. With 3 bases clipped from V and 12 bases from J, the junction kept 13 bases outside the gene matches. CDR1 is SNHLY, CDR2 FYNNEI, per germline. As originally analysed: From reference gene primer amplification, estimates of nucleated cell counts were derived. Assay: immunoSEQ multiplex PCR; the TCRdb copy retains only in-frame clones and omits some. The V and J calls and the clone size are those of that table, but D and trimming were determined from the DNA. The sample yields around 300,000 clones, roughly 90% seen once. The sample was peripheral blood. The source is a woman between 50 and 59 years old with active or convalescent COVID-19. The genes are TRBV2 and TRBJ2-1, with 8 bases aligning to TRBD1. This CDR3 reads CASSDIGTGLTGQFF. The CDR3, as DNA: TGTGCCAGCAGTGATATCGGGACAGGACTTACCGGGCAGTTCTTC.